Below, 17 T cell receptor beta chains from the same sample are listed, as sequenced in a study of T cells expressing NK-cell markers. TCRdb reanalyzed the 5' RACE reads and collapses them to one entry per CDR3 protein, without DNA. Its table records 500,000 or so distinct CDR3 sequences. The specimen was blood T cells: a sorted CD56 or NKG2C T cell subset, CD4+ or CD8+ T cells, or bulk PBMC T cells (not recorded which). The receptor source for this set is a man between 18 and 35 years old in good health.

The rearrangement uses TRBV5-1 and TRBJ2-1; TCRdb returns TRBD2, unconfirmable since there is no DNA. The CDR3 is made up of 16 amino acids. CDR1 is SGHRS and CDR2 is YFSETQ in the germline V gene. The CDR3 here is CASSLAGGRGQNEQFF.

V is TRBV7-6 and J is TRBJ2-3; the TRBD2 assignment by TCRdb is unverifiable without DNA. The CDR3 runs 13 residues. Germline CDR1 and CDR2: SGHVS and FNYEAQ. Here the CDR3 reads CASSYLAWDTQYF.

The rearrangement joins TRBV20-1 to TRBJ2-1. This CDR3 spans 15 amino acids. Germline loops: CDR1 DFQATT, CDR2 SNEGSKA (reference sequence). The CDR3 loop is CSATRQTRSYNEQFF.

The V gene is TRBV9, the J gene TRBJ2-1; TCRdb's D call, TRBD2, is unchecked because there is no DNA. The CDR3 runs to 16 residues. CDR1 is SGDLS, CDR2 YYNGEE, per germline. The CDR3 is CASSSLTSGRIDEQFF.

V gene TRBV6-5 combines with J gene TRBJ1-2; without DNA, the TCRdb call of TRBD1 cannot be checked. The CDR3 consists of 18 residues. From germline, CDR1 is MNHEY and CDR2 SVGAGI. The CDR3 loop is CASSYIRDLNLGYFGYTF.

The V call is TRBV28, the J call TRBJ2-7; TCRdb's D call of TRBD1 is untestable without DNA. This CDR3 contains 13 residues. Germline CDR1 is MDHEN and CDR2 is SYDVKM. The CDR3 reads CASSLTGRYEQYF.

The chain uses TRBV15 and TRBJ1-5. Germline V gene data show CDR1 as LNHNV and CDR2 as YYDKDF (reference sequence). This CDR3 is built from 15 residues. The CDR3 reads CATSSTNREGQPQHF.

The V and J genes are TRBV6-5 and TRBJ2-7. Germline CDR1 reads MNHEY; CDR2 reads SVGAGI. The CDR3 is 15 amino acids. CDR3 loop: CASSSSGKNFYEQYF.

This chain connects TRBV24-1 to TRBJ2-1; TCRdb indicates TRBD2, and absent DNA this call remains unverified. Germline CDR1 reads KGHDR; CDR2 reads SFDVKD. The length of the CDR3 is 13 residues. CDR3 region: CATAGLAYNEQFF.

This sequence joins TRBV30 and TRBJ2-5; the D call from TCRdb, TRBD1, cannot be confirmed without DNA. The CDR3 totals 14 residues. The germline gives CDR1 GTSNPN, CDR2 SVGIG (reference sequence). The CDR3 region is CAWSRTPDQETQYF.

This chain connects TRBV15 to TRBJ2-7; TCRdb's D call of TRBD1 is untestable without DNA. This CDR3 contains 15 residues. CDR1 and CDR2 (germline): LNHNV, YYDKDF (reference sequence). The CDR3 protein is CATSASRDRGYEQYF.

V gene TRBV20-1 combines with J gene TRBJ2-3; the TCRdb call, TRBD1, lacks DNA for checking. Per germline, CDR1 DFQATT and CDR2 SNEGSKA (reference sequence). This CDR3 contains 14 residues. CDR3 protein: CSAMRDTHTDTQYF.

The J gene is TRBJ2-1, the V gene TRBV20-1; TCRdb selects TRBD1, and the lack of DNA leaves this call unchecked. CDR1 DFQATT and CDR2 SNEGSKA come from the germline V gene (reference sequence). The CDR3 length is 14 residues. The CDR3 here is CSAKTVTLYNEQFF.

This chain connects TRBV10-3 to TRBJ1-6. Per the germline V gene, CDR1 is ENHRY and CDR2 is SYGVKD. The CDR3 is 17 residues long. The CDR3 loop is CAISESQGSSDNSPLHF.

The chain couples TRBV5-1 to TRBJ2-1; TCRdb's assignment of TRBD2 cannot be checked, as there is no DNA. The CDR3 is 16 amino acids. Germline V gene sequence: CDR1 SGHRS, CDR2 YFSETQ. CDR3 residues: CASSLEGYSRGDEQFF. Filled out from reference TRBV5-1 and TRBJ2-1, the complete variable domain reads KAGVTQTPRYLIKTRGQQVTLSCSPISGHRSVSWYQQTPGQGLQFLFEYFSETQRNKGNFPGRFSGRQFSNSRSEMNVSTLELGDSALYLCASSLEGYSRGDEQFFGPGTRLTVL.

The chain carries TRBV12-3 or TRBV12-4 and TRBJ2-3; TCRdb reports TRBD1, a call that lacks DNA to check it against. The CDR3 is 14 residues long. CDR3 sequence reads: CASSYTPDSDTQYF.

The genes are TRBV28 and TRBJ2-7. Per the germline V gene, CDR1 is MDHEN and CDR2 is SYDVKM. CDR3 length: 15 residues. The CDR3 here is CASSFIRTATYEQYF.